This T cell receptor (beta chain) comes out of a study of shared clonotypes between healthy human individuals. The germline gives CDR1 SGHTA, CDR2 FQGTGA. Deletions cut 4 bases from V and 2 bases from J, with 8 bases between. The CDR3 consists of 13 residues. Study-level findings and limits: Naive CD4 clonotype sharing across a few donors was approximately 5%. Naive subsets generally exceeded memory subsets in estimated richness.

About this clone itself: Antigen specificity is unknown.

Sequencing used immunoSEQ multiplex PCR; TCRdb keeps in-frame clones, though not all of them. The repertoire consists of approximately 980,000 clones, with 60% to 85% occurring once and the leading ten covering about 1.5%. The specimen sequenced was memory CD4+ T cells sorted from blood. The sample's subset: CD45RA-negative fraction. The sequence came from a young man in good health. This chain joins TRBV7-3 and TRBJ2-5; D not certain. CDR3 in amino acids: CASSSELQETQYF. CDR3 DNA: TGTGCCAGCAGCTCGGAGCTTCAAGAGACCCAGTACTTC.